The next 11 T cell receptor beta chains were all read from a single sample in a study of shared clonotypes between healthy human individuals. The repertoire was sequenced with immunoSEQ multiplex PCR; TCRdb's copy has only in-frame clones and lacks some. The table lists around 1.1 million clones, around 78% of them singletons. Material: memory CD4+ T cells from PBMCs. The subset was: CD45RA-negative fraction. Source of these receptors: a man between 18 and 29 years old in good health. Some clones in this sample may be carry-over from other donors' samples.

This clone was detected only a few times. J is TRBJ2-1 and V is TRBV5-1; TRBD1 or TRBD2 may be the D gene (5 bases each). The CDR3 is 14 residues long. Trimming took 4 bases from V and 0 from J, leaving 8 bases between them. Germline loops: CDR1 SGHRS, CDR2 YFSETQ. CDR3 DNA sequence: TGCGCCAGCAGCCGGGACGGCTCCTACAATGAGCAGTTCTTC. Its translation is CASSRDGSYNEQFF.

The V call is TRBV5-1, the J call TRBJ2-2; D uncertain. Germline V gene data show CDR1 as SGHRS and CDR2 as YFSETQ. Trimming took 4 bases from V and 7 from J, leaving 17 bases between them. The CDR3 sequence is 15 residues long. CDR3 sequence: CASSVTPDSGGELFF. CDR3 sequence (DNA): TGCGCCAGCAGCGTCACTCCAGACTCGGGCGGGGAGCTGTTTTTT.

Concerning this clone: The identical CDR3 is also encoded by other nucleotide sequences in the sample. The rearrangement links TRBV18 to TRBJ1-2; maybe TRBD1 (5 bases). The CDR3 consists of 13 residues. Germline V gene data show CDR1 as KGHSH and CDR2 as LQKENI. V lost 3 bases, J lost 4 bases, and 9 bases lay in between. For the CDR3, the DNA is TGTGCCAGCTCACCCTCAAGGGGCTATGGCTACACCTTC. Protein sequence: CASSPSRGYGYTF.

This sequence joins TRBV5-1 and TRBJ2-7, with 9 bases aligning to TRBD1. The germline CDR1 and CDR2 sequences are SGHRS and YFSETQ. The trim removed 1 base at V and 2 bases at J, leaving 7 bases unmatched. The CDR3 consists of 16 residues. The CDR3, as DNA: TGCGCCAGCAGCTTGTTAACGACAGGGGGGCCCTACGAGCAGTACTTC. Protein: CASSLLTTGGPYEQYF.

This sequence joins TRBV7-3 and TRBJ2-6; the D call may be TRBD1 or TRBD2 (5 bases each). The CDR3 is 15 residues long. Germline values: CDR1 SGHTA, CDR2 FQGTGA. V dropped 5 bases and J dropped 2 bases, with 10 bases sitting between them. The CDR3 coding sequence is TGTGCCAGCAGCCCGCAGGGAGCTGGGGCCAACGTCCTGACTTTC. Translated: CASSPQGAGANVLTF.

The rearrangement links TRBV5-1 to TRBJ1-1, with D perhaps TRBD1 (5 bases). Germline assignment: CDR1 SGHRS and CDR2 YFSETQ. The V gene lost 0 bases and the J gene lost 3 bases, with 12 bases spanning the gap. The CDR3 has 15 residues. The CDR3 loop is CASSLGTGTYTEAFF. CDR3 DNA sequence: TGCGCCAGCAGCTTGGGTACGGGGACCTACACTGAAGCTTTCTTT.

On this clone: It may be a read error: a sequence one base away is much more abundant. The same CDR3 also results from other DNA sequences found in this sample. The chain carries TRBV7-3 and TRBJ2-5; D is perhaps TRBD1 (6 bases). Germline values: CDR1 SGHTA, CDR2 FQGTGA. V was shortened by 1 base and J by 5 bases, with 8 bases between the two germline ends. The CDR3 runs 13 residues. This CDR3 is CASSLNREETQYF. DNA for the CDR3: TGTGCCAGCAGCTTAAACAGGGAGGAGACCCAGTACTTC.

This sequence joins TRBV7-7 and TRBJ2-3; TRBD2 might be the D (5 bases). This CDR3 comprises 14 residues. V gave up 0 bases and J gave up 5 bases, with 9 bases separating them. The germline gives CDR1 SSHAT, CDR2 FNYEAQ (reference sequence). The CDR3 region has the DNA TGTGCCAGCAGCTTAGCCGGAGGTGGAGATACGCAGTATTTT. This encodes CASSLAGGGDTQYF.

The CDR3 DNA reads as TGTGCCAGTAGAACCCTTCGGATCAGGACACGAAACACTGAAGCTTTCTTT. Its protein product is CASRTLRIRTRNTEAFF. This sequence joins TRBV19 and TRBJ1-1, with D possibly being TRBD1 (5 bases). V lost 6 bases to trimming and J lost 2 bases, with 22 bases between them. The CDR3 contains 17 residues. In germline, CDR1 is LNHDA, CDR2 SQIVND (reference sequence).

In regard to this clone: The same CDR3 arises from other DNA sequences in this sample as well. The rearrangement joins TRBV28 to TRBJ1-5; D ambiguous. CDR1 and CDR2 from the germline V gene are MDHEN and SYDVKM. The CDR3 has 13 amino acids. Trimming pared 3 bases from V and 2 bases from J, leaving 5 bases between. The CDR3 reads CASSFVGNQPQHF. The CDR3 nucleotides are TGTGCCAGCAGTTTTGTCGGCAATCAGCCCCAGCATTTT. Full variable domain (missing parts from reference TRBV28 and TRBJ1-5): DVKVTQSSRYLVKRTGEKVFLECVQDMDHENMFWYRQDPGLGLRLIYFSYDVKMKEKGDIPEGYSVSREKKERFSLILESASTNQTSMYLCASSFVGNQPQHFGDGTRLSIL.

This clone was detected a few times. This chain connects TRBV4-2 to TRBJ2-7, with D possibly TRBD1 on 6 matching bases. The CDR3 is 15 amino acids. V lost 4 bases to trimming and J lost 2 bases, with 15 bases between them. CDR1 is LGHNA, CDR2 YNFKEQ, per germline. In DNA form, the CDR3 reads TGTGCCAGCAGCCGGTCCGGGACACCCGCCTACGAGCAGTACTTC. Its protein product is CASSRSGTPAYEQYF.